This entry is about one T cell receptor (beta chain). Germline trimming cut 6 bases from V and 5 bases from J; bases unmatched to any gene: 1. This CDR3 has 14 amino acids. Germline V gene sequence: CDR1 MNHEY, CDR2 SMNVEV (reference sequence). Method: immunoSEQ multiplex PCR; TCRdb's copy keeps in-frame clones and lacks some. There are about 180,000 clones in the sample; around four fifths occur only once, and 6% to 7.5% lies in the top ten. The data are from a study of blood T cell repertoires in COVID-19. Overall study: Samples taken during acute and convalescent COVID-19 were collected in the United States, Italy and Spain. T cells, B-cell-depleted T cells, or PBMCs provided the cDNA or gDNA that served as material.

The J gene is TRBJ2-3, the V gene TRBV27; 14 positions agree with TRBD2. The material sequenced was peripheral blood. The sequence derives from a man in his 70s with active or convalescent COVID-19. The CDR3: CASRTSGRGDTQYF. CDR3 coding DNA: TGTGCCAGCAGGACTAGCGGGAGGGGAGATACGCAGTATTTT.